Shown below are 11 T cell receptor beta chains from a single sample sequenced in a study of graft-versus-host responses after intestinal transplantation. Generated by immunoSEQ multiplex PCR, the TCRdb table keeps only in-frame clones and is missing some. This table has around 25,000 clones, 40% appearing once. This material consisted of alloreactive CD4+ T cells from a mixed lymphocyte reaction culture, taken before intestinal transplant. The subset denotes: CFSE-low proliferating T cells sorted from roughly six-day pre-transplant mixed lymphocyte reaction (GvH or HvG direction). These receptors were taken from a human patient who received an intestinal transplant.

The V call is TRBV4-1, the J call TRBJ1-6; D perhaps matches TRBD1 (5 bases). Deletions cut 4 bases from V and 8 bases from J, with 18 bases between. The CDR3 consists of 16 residues. Per the germline V gene, CDR1 is MGHRA and CDR2 is YSYEKL. Here the CDR3 DNA reads TGCGCCAGCAGCCCGAGTTCTTACGGGGGGGATTCACCCCTCCACTTT. Amino acids: CASSPSSYGGDSPLHF.

The chain combines TRBV6-5 with TRBJ1-2, with D uncertain. The CDR3 runs 15 residues. Germline loops: CDR1 MNHEY, CDR2 SVGAGI. Trimming shortened V by 6 bases and J by 1 base, and 15 bases separated the two germline ends. This CDR3 reads CASSLTGILNYGYTF. CDR3 bases: TGTGCCAGCAGCCTGACTGGAATCCTTAACTATGGCTACACCTTC.

The gene calls are TRBV4-2 and TRBJ2-3, with D possibly matching TRBD1 (5 bases). The germline V and J ends were trimmed by 0 bases and 0 bases, with 13 bases remaining between them. The CDR3 totals 17 residues. Germline CDR1 LGHNA, CDR2 YNFKEQ. As DNA, the CDR3 is TGTGCCAGCAGCCAAGATTTGGCAGGGTTTAGCACAGATACGCAGTATTTT. Translation: CASSQDLAGFSTDTQYF.

The chain links TRBV20-1 to TRBJ2-5; unclear D gene. This CDR3 comprises 11 residues. Germline V gives CDR1 DFQATT, CDR2 SNEGSKA (reference sequence). The V and J ends lost 4 bases and 5 bases respectively, with 8 bases between them. The CDR3 region has the DNA TGCAGTGCTACCTATTACGAGACCCAGTACTTC. Its translation is CSATYYETQYF.

This chain joins TRBV6-6 and TRBJ1-3; no clear D. This CDR3 contains 14 residues. Trimming shortened V by 2 bases and J by 2 bases, and 7 bases separated the two germline ends. Per the germline V gene, CDR1 is MNHNY and CDR2 is SVGAGI (reference sequence). This CDR3 is CASSYAQAGNTIYF. As DNA, the CDR3 is TGTGCCAGCAGTTACGCCCAGGCTGGAAACACCATATATTTT.

This clone was seen a single time. This sequence joins TRBV28 and TRBJ2-2, with D possibly being TRBD2 (5 bases). This CDR3 has 14 amino acids. Germline CDR1 is MDHEN and CDR2 is SYDVKM. The V gene lost 2 bases and the J gene lost 4 bases, with 8 bases spanning the gap. CDR3 nucleotides: TGTGCCAGCAGTTTAGGAGGTTCCACCGGGGAGCTGTTTTTT. This sequence encodes CASSLGGSTGELFF.

CDR3 nucleotides: TGTGCCAGCAGCTTGCCAGGGGGTATTAGTACAGATACGCAGTATTTT. Amino acid sequence: CASSLPGGISTDTQYF. The chain carries TRBV5-4 and TRBJ2-3; 7 nucleotides agree with TRBD1. V lost 1 base to trimming and J lost 3 bases; unmatched junction nucleotides: 8. Germline CDR1 is SGHNT and CDR2 is YYREEE (reference sequence). The CDR3 is made up of 16 amino acids.

There are a few counts of this clone. V gene TRBV5-1 combines with J gene TRBJ2-7; 9 nucleotides agree with TRBD2. The V segment lost 2 bases and the J segment 3 bases; nucleotides outside the gene matches: 3. The CDR3 is 14 residues long. Germline CDR1 is SGHRS and CDR2 is YFSETQ. CDR3 sequence reads: CASSFSGSSYEQYF. As DNA, the CDR3 is TGCGCCAGCAGCTTTAGCGGGAGTAGCTACGAGCAGTACTTC.

This clone was counted only a few times. V and J are TRBV7-9 and TRBJ2-7; perhaps TRBD1 as D (5 bases). V was cut by 2 bases and J by 2 bases, with 10 bases left in between. The germline gives CDR1 SEHNR, CDR2 FQNEAQ (reference sequence). The CDR3 is 14 amino acids. The DNA of the CDR3 is TGTGCCAGCAGCTTATTGCCAGGGACCTACGAGCAGTACTTC. It specifies CASSLLPGTYEQYF.

Details on this clone: The DNA is left out, because the CDR3 cannot be placed on it with certainty; the CDR3 is given as TCRdb lists it. The chain joins TRBV30 to TRBJ1-5; the table gives TRBD1 as D, unverified against the DNA. CDR1 and CDR2 from the germline V gene are GTSNPN and SVGIG (reference sequence). The CDR3 totals 16 residues, both ends included. CDR3 sequence reads: CAWSFHFGTGSQPQHF.

J is TRBJ2-1 and V is TRBV6-5; D gene unclear. The CDR3 totals 15 residues. Per the germline V gene, CDR1 is MNHEY and CDR2 is SVGAGI. V lost 5 bases, J lost 3 bases, and 14 bases lay in between. The CDR3 protein is CASSPDFPLYNEQFF. CDR3 nucleotides: TGTGCCAGCAGTCCCGACTTTCCCCTCTACAATGAGCAGTTCTTC.